These 14 T cell receptor beta chains share one sample of origin, sequenced in a study of blood T cell repertoires in COVID-19. Here immunoSEQ multiplex PCR was the method, and the copy in TCRdb shows in-frame clones only, minus some. The sample consists of about 270,000 clones, approximately 86% of them appearing once. Sequenced sample: peripheral blood. The receptor source for this set is a woman aged 55-69 years who had recovered from COVID-19.

V usage is TRBV9 and J usage is TRBJ2-1; 13 bases line up with TRBD2. The CDR3 is 18 amino acids. V shed 4 bases and J 0 bases; nucleotides not matched to a gene: 7. The V gene's germline CDR1 is SGDLS and CDR2 YYNGEE. In DNA, the CDR3 is TGTGCCAGCAGCCCCGGACTAGCGGGGGCACTCTCCTACAATGAGCAGTTCTTC. Translation: CASSPGLAGALSYNEQFF. Based on the CDR3 plus reference TRBV9 and TRBJ2-1, the full variable domain is DSGVTQTPKHLITATGQRVTLRCSPRSGDLSVYWYQQSLDQGLQFLIQYYNGEERAKGNILERFSAQQFPDLHSELNLSSLELGDSALYFCASSPGLAGALSYNEQFFGPGTRLTVL.

This clone is a singleton in its sample. The chain couples TRBV6-2 or TRBV6-3 to TRBJ2-3; 10 bases are shared with TRBD2. The CDR3 has 15 residues. Germline values: CDR1 MNHEY, CDR2 SVGEGT. V gave up 6 bases and J gave up 6 bases; unmatched junction bases: 9. The CDR3 region is CASSGSGGYVDTQYF. CDR3 DNA: TGTGCCAGCAGCGGTAGCGGGGGGTATGTGGATACGCAGTATTTT.

The gene calls are TRBV28 and TRBJ2-7; 9 bases are a match to TRBD1. Trimming cost V 6 bases and J 5 bases; bases outside gene matches: 11. Germline lookup yields CDR1 MDHEN and CDR2 SYDVKM. The CDR3 has 15 amino acids. CDR3 DNA: TGTGCCAGCAGCTCCGGGGACAGGGAAACAGACGAGCAGTACTTC. It codes for CASSSGDRETDEQYF.

This CDR3 is CASSQDLFGYQETQYF. CDR3 in DNA: TGTGCCAGCAGCCAAGATCTCTTCGGGTACCAAGAGACCCAGTACTTC. V is TRBV14 and J is TRBJ2-5; D is uncertain. This CDR3 is 16 amino acids long. Per germline, CDR1 SGHDN and CDR2 FVKESK. Trimming left V 0 bases short and J 0 bases short, with 11 bases between.

The chain uses TRBV5-1 and TRBJ1-1, with TRBD1 as a possible D gene (6 bases). CDR3 length: 12 amino acids. Trimming left V 6 bases short and J 1 base short, with 7 bases between. Per the germline V gene, CDR1 is SGHRS and CDR2 is YFSETQ. As DNA, the CDR3 is TGCGCCAGCATGGGACAGAACACTGAAGCTTTCTTT. Protein product: CASMGQNTEAFF.

The chain carries TRBV3-1 (or the pseudogene TRBV3-2) and TRBJ2-2; D is unresolved. This CDR3 has 15 amino acids. Germline-derived CDR1 and CDR2 are LGHDT and YNNKEL (reference sequence). V shed 1 base and J shed 3 bases, with 9 bases lying between them. The chain's CDR3 is CASSQGAYYTGELFF. The CDR3 coding sequence is TGTGCCAGCAGCCAAGGGGCATACTACACCGGGGAGCTGTTTTTT.

This sequence joins TRBV18 and TRBJ2-5; TRBD2 might be the D (6 bases). CDR1 and CDR2 from the germline V gene are KGHSH and LQKENI. The CDR3 runs to 16 residues. The V and J ends lost 3 bases and 1 base respectively, with 15 bases between them. The CDR3, as DNA: TGTGCCAGCTCACCTGACCTGGGGCGGGGCCAAGAGACCCAGTACTTC. This sequence encodes CASSPDLGRGQETQYF.

This chain joins TRBV24-1 and TRBJ2-3, with a possible D match to TRBD2 (6 bases). Germline V gives CDR1 KGHDR, CDR2 SFDVKD. The ends were cut back, 6 bases at V and 5 bases at J, with 17 bases in the middle. CDR3 length: 15 residues. As DNA, the CDR3 is TGTGCCACCAGTACCCATCTAGCGTCACGAGATACGCAGTATTTT. Its translation: CATSTHLASRDTQYF.

The chain is built from TRBV19 and TRBJ1-5; a possible D gene is TRBD1 (5 bases). CDR1 and CDR2 from the germline V gene are LNHDA and SQIVND (reference sequence). Trimming took 3 bases from V and 3 from J, leaving 15 bases between them. CDR3 length: 16 amino acids. The CDR3 reads CASSISRTNNNQPQHF. The CDR3 DNA reads TGTGCCAGTAGTATCTCAAGGACAAACAACAATCAGCCCCAGCATTTT.

The CDR3 coding sequence is TGTGCCAGCAGCTTACGGGAGGTCTACGAGCAGTACTTC. Translated, it gives CASSLREVYEQYF. The chain joins TRBV11-2 to TRBJ2-7, with 7 bases fitting TRBD2. After removal of 2 bases from V and 3 bases from J, the junction contained 1 base not matched to a gene. CDR3 length equals 13 residues. The V gene's germline CDR1 is SGHAT and CDR2 FQNNGV.

This chain links TRBV6-5 with TRBJ1-2; possibly TRBD1 for D (5 bases). Trimming stripped 6 bases from V and 12 bases from J, with 17 bases between. This CDR3 is built from 12 residues. Germline CDR1 is MNHEY and CDR2 is SVGAGI. CDR3 bases: TGTGCCAGCAGACAAACCCAGGGTCCCCACACCTTC. It translates to CASRQTQGPHTF.

The genes are TRBV29-1 and TRBJ2-1; 9 bases are a match to TRBD2. J gave up 4 bases and V 0 bases, and 7 bases lay outside the gene matches. The germline V gene encodes CDR1 SQVTM and CDR2 ANQGSEA. The CDR3 spans 16 residues. CDR3 DNA sequence: TGCAGCGTTGAAGATTTGTCTAGCGGGGCTTACAATGAGCAGTTCTTC. This translates into CSVEDLSSGAYNEQFF.

The gene calls are TRBV5-6 and TRBJ2-7; 8 bases align to TRBD1. Germline V gene lookup returns CDR1 SGHDT and CDR2 YYEEEE. There are 12 residues in the CDR3. Trimming cost V 6 bases and J 6 bases; bases outside gene matches: 5. CDR3 in amino acids: CASTTGGAEQYF. CDR3 nucleotides: TGTGCCAGCACCACAGGGGGAGCCGAGCAGTACTTC.

The chain links TRBV7-2 to TRBJ1-2; no definite D call. The V gene lost 0 bases and the J gene lost 4 bases, with 6 bases spanning the gap. The CDR3 is made up of 13 amino acids. CDR1 SGHTA and CDR2 FQGNSA come from the germline V gene. In nucleotides, the CDR3 is TGTGCCAGCAGCTTAGCGACGGGCTATGGCTACACCTTC. As protein: CASSLATGYGYTF.